A selection of T cell receptor beta chains follows, all from one sample in a study of shared T cell receptors in the human thymus. TCRdb's copy holds only in-frame clones and misses some; the assay was immunoSEQ multiplex PCR. The table includes 700,000 or so clones, 75% to 90% detected once. This sample was shared with a second study, whose subject was human thymus T cells.

The sequencing sample was made of thymocytes. The receptors originated from a girl under two years old with a congenital heart defect. Each CDR3 is given with its conserved first and last residue. A D gene is named only where the DNA matches it firmly. Clone size, where shown, is once, few, many, or a class for clones that have expanded.

clone size,CDR3 length,D gene,J gene,V gene,CDR3 DNA,CDR3 protein
.,13,.,TRBJ1-1,TRBV15,TGTGCCACCAGCAGAGATGGAGACACTGAAGCTTTCTTT,CATSRDGDTEAFF
.,17,TRBD1,TRBJ1-2,TRBV30,TGTGCCTGGAGTGCCTCCCGGGCGGGACAGGACCTCTATGGCTACACCTTC,CAWSASRAGQDLYGYTF
.,16,.,TRBJ1-2,TRBV10-3,TGTGCCATCAGTGAGTCGACTCCAGGACAGAACTATGGCTACACCTTC,CAISESTPGQNYGYTF
.,18,.,TRBJ2-7,TRBV5-1,TGCGCCAGCAGCTCTCAAAGGTCATTATGGGGCATGGCCTACGAGCAGTACTTC,CASSSQRSLWGMAYEQYF
.,12,.,TRBJ1-2,TRBV29-1,TGCAGCGTTGAAATCAGGGGTTATGGCTACACCTTC,CSVEIRGYGYTF
.,14,TRBD1,TRBJ1-2,TRBV5-1,TGCGCCAGCAGGGAGTCGGGACAGTCAGAGGGCTACACCTTC,CASRESGQSEGYTF
.,11,.,TRBJ2-5,TRBV4-1,TGCGCCAGCTCTACCAGGGAGACCCAGTACTTC,CASSTRETQYF
.,13,.,TRBJ2-2,TRBV27,TGTGCCAGCAGTTTATGGCACACCGGGGAGCTGTTTTTT,CASSLWHTGELFF
.,17,.,TRBJ2-3,TRBV5-6,TGTGCCAGCAGCGCCCTCCGCGGCACCTGGGGCGCAGATACGCAGTATTTT,CASSALRGTWGADTQYF
.,16,TRBD2,TRBJ2-3,TRBV9,TGTGCCAGCAGCGTAGAAGATATGGGCGGGGGGGATACGCAGTATTTT,CASSVEDMGGGDTQYF
few,19,.,TRBJ1-6,TRBV6-1,TGTGCCAGCAGTGAAGGACCTTCTGAGAGGAGGTCCTATAATTCACCCCTCCACTTT,CASSEGPSERRSYNSPLHF
.,14,.,TRBJ1-2,TRBV7-2,TGTGCCAGCAGCTTAGTTCAAGGGGGCTATGGCTACACCTTC,CASSLVQGGYGYTF
.,13,TRBD1,TRBJ1-6,TRBV5-6,TGTGCCAGCAGCGGGACAGTTAATTCACCCCTCCACTTT,CASSGTVNSPLHF
once,17,TRBD1,TRBJ2-2,TRBV4-1,TGCGCCAGCAGCCAAGGAACAGGGGCTGGGAACACCGGGGAGCTGTTTTTT,CASSQGTGAGNTGELFF
few,17,.,TRBJ1-5,TRBV7-8,TGTGCCAGCAGCTTGTACGGAGACGGCTATAGCAATCAGCCCCAGCATTTT,CASSLYGDGYSNQPQHF
once,15,TRBD1,TRBJ2-7,TRBV18,TGTGCCAGCTCACCCGGGACAGGGGGCGACTACGAGCAGTACTTC,CASSPGTGGDYEQYF
.,18,TRBD1,TRBJ2-1,TRBV5-1,TGCGCCAGCAGAACTGGACAGGGACTTCCCGCTAAGTACAATGAGCAGTTCTTC,CASRTGQGLPAKYNEQFF
.,14,.,TRBJ2-3,TRBV7-8,TGTGCCAGCAGCCCCACCGGAGGCCCAGATACGCAGTATTTT,CASSPTGGPDTQYF
.,11,.,TRBJ2-7,TRBV7-2,TGTGCCAGCAGCCTCAGGGACGAGCAGTACTTC,CASSLRDEQYF
.,15,.,TRBJ2-1,TRBV29-1,TGCAGCGTTGATGAGCAGACAGCCTCCTACAATGAGCAGTTCTTC,CSVDEQTASYNEQFF
few,14,TRBD1,TRBJ1-4,TRBV28,TGTGCCAGCACCACCAGGGGGACTAATGAAAAACTGTTTTTT,CASTTRGTNEKLFF
.,16,.,TRBJ2-7,TRBV18,TGTGCCAGCTCACCCACACAAGGGTCGGGGATCAACGAGCAGTACTTC,CASSPTQGSGINEQYF
.,13,.,TRBJ1-3,TRBV6-5,TGTGCCAGCAGCTCACAGGTTAGAAACACCATATATTTT,CASSSQVRNTIYF
.,14,.,TRBJ2-5,TRBV6-5,TGTGCCAGCACCCGCGGGCCGCTTCAAGAGACCCAGTACTTC,CASTRGPLQETQYF
.,15,.,TRBJ2-2,TRBV5-1,TGCGCCAGCCAACAAGGGACAACGAACACCGGGGAGCTGTTTTTT,CASQQGTTNTGELFF
.,15,.,TRBJ1-2,TRBV4-1,TGCGCCAGCAGCCAAGCTGTGATCCGGGAAGAAGGCTACACCTTC,CASSQAVIREEGYTF
.,11,.,TRBJ1-2,TRBV5-1,TGCGCCAGCAGAGGGTTGACAGACTACACCTTC,CASRGLTDYTF
.,15,TRBD1,TRBJ2-1,TRBV6-5,TGTGCCAGCAGTTGGGCCGGGACAGTATACAATGAGCAGTTCTTC,CASSWAGTVYNEQFF
.,16,.,TRBJ2-5,TRBV5-5,TGTGCCAGCAGCTTTGGGGGGTTGACTGAGAAGGAGACCCAGTACTTC,CASSFGGLTEKETQYF
.,17,.,TRBJ1-1,TRBV4-1,TGCGCCAGCAGCCAAGACCGGCGGAAGGGGGTGAACACTGAAGCTTTCTTT,CASSQDRRKGVNTEAFF
.,14,TRBD1,TRBJ1-2,TRBV2,TGTGCCAGCGAGGACAGGGGCTCTGACTATGGCTACACCTTC,CASEDRGSDYGYTF
.,21,TRBD1,TRBJ1-2,TRBV10-3,TGTGCCATCAGTGCCTCCCCCTCGCGTTCAGTGGATCCGGACAGGGAATATGGCTACACCTTC,CAISASPSRSVDPDREYGYTF
.,14,.,TRBJ1-2,TRBV5-6,TGTGCCAGCAGCCGTCGACTGAGAGGCTATGGCTACACCTTC,CASSRRLRGYGYTF
once,15,TRBD1,TRBJ2-7,TRBV9,TGTGCCAGCAGCGTAGAGGCAGGGGGTACCTACGAGCAGTACTTC,CASSVEAGGTYEQYF
.,17,TRBD1,TRBJ2-6,TRBV5-1,TGCGCCAGCAGCAGCCACCGGACAGGCTCTGGGGCCAACGTCCTGACTTTC,CASSSHRTGSGANVLTF
.,16,.,TRBJ2-7,TRBV7-2,TGTGCCAGCAGCTCATCCCCGGGACACAGCTCCTACGAGCAGTACTTC,CASSSSPGHSSYEQYF
.,16,TRBD1,TRBJ2-7,TRBV27,TGTGCCAGCAGTAATGTCCGTGGACAGGGACCCCACGAGCAGTACTTC,CASSNVRGQGPHEQYF
.,18,TRBD2,TRBJ2-1,TRBV7-9,TGTGCCAGCAGCTTAGTTGGTTTAGCGGGGGGGCGCGGCAATGAGCAGTTCTTC,CASSLVGLAGGRGNEQFF
.,14,.,TRBJ1-2,TRBV9,TGTGCCAGCAGCGTAGGGTCAGGCCAATATGGCTACACCTTC,CASSVGSGQYGYTF
.,14,TRBD1,TRBJ1-2,TRBV7-6,TGTGCCAGCTTCAACCCTGGACAGGGGTATGGCTACACCTTC,CASFNPGQGYGYTF
.,15,TRBD2,TRBJ2-5,TRBV18,TGTGCCATTCCTCGACTAGCGGGGAAGCAAGAGACCCAGTACTTC,CAIPRLAGKQETQYF
.,14,.,TRBJ1-1,TRBV6-4,TGTGCCAGCAGTGACTCGACCCCGCGGATTGAAGCTTTCTTT,CASSDSTPRIEAFF
.,18,TRBD1,TRBJ2-1,TRBV29-1,TGCAGCGTTGGACCCCCGGGACAGGGGGCTGAGTCCTACAATGAGCAGTTCTTC,CSVGPPGQGAESYNEQFF
.,14,TRBD2,TRBJ2-7,TRBV10-3,TGTGCCATCAGTGTCGTTAGCGGGGGTAGGGAGCAGTACTTC,CAISVVSGGREQYF
.,15,.,TRBJ2-1,TRBV15,TGTGCCACCAGCAGAGCTAACAGGAAGGTGGATGAGCAGTTCTTC,CATSRANRKVDEQFF
few,17,TRBD2,TRBJ2-5,TRBV7-3,TGTGCCAGCAGCTCGCCGGGACTAGCGGATGGCCAAGAGACCCAGTACTTC,CASSSPGLADGQETQYF
.,15,.,TRBJ1-4,TRBV7-9,TGTGCCAGCAGCTTAGCTCTTCTCCGTAATGAAAAACTGTTTTTT,CASSLALLRNEKLFF
few,19,.,TRBJ1-4,TRBV5-4,TGTGCCAGCAGCTCTGCGGCTGGGGGGACGACAGCAACTAATGAAAAACTGTTTTTT,CASSSAAGGTTATNEKLFF
.,17,.,TRBJ1-1,TRBV4-3,TGCGCCAGCAGCCAAGAAACCCCTCGAACAGGGAACACTGAAGCTTTCTTT,CASSQETPRTGNTEAFF
.,15,.,TRBJ1-5,TRBV6-1,TGTGCCAGCAGTGGAGGCAGAGAGGGTCGTCAGCCCCAGCATTTT,CASSGGREGRQPQHF
.,12,.,TRBJ1-2,TRBV9,TGTGCCAGCGGCAGTGTTGACTATGGCTACACCTTC,CASGSVDYGYTF
.,14,TRBD2,TRBJ2-7,TRBV19,TGTGCCAGTAGTGGCGCGGGGGGATACTACGAGCAGTACTTC,CASSGAGGYYEQYF
.,14,.,TRBJ2-6,TRBV15,TGTGCCACCAGCCTACGGGCTGGGGCCAACGTCCTGACTTTC,CATSLRAGANVLTF
once,16,.,TRBJ1-2,TRBV5-1,TGCGCCAGCAGCTTGATTACAGGGACCAAAGTTTATGGCTACACCTTC,CASSLITGTKVYGYTF
once,17,TRBD1,TRBJ2-1,TRBV4-3,TGCGCCAGCAGCCAGAGGGCAACCGGGACAGGGTACAATGAGCAGTTCTTC,CASSQRATGTGYNEQFF
once,22,TRBD2,TRBJ2-1,TRBV9,TGTGCCAGCAGCCAGTGGGGAGGACTAGCGGGGGGTCACCGAAGCTCCTACAATGAGCAGTTCTTC,CASSQWGGLAGGHRSSYNEQFF
once,16,.,TRBJ2-7,TRBV25-1,TGTGCCAGCAGTGAATATACGGGGGACGGGTCTACGGAGCAGTACTTC,CASSEYTGDGSTEQYF